The rows below give T cell receptor beta chains drawn from one sample of a study of T cells after posttransplantation cyclophosphamide. The repertoire was sequenced with immunoSEQ multiplex PCR; TCRdb's copy has only in-frame clones and lacks some. The table records around 4,000 clones, 60% to 80% of them present only once. What was sequenced was memory CD8+ T cells sorted from blood. The receptors here all came from a man aged 25 to 45 in good health and a related stem cell transplant donor. The CDR3 runs from the conserved cysteine through the conserved F or W. D genes are given only for firm matches. Clone size appears in some rows only: once, few, many, or a class for an expanded clone.

cdr3_aa: CASSQVGPRDEQYF; cdr3_nt: TGCGCCAGCAGCCAAGTGGGGCCTCGCGACGAGCAGTACTTC; j_call: TRBJ2-7; v_call: TRBV4-1; clone_size: few; d_call: .
cdr3_aa: CASSVEGAQETQYF; cdr3_nt: TGTGCCAGCAGTGTGGAGGGGGCTCAAGAGACCCAGTACTTC; j_call: TRBJ2-5; v_call: TRBV13; clone_size: .; d_call: .
cdr3_aa: CASSQDGTGLAGVEQFF; cdr3_nt: TGCGCCAGCAGCCAAGACGGTACGGGACTAGCGGGGGTCGAGCAGTTCTTC; j_call: TRBJ2-1; v_call: TRBV4-3; clone_size: .; d_call: TRBD2
cdr3_aa: CASSEMLGGGGGETQYF; cdr3_nt: TGTGCCAGCAGTGAAATGCTGGGTGGGGGGGGAGGGGAGACCCAGTACTTC; j_call: TRBJ2-5; v_call: TRBV6-1; clone_size: .; d_call: TRBD2
cdr3_aa: CASSEVHLTYNEQFF; cdr3_nt: TGTGCCAGCAGTGAAGTACACCTTACCTACAATGAGCAGTTCTTC; j_call: TRBJ2-1; v_call: TRBV6-1; clone_size: .; d_call: .
cdr3_aa: CASSIAPRNSNQPQHF; cdr3_nt: TGTGCCAGCAGTATAGCACCGCGGAATAGCAATCAGCCCCAGCATTTT; j_call: TRBJ1-5; v_call: TRBV6-6; clone_size: .; d_call: .
cdr3_aa: CASSYPGQGNTNEKLFF; cdr3_nt: TGTGCCAGCAGCTACCCGGGACAGGGGAATACTAATGAAAAACTGTTTTTT; j_call: TRBJ1-4; v_call: TRBV7-9; clone_size: .; d_call: TRBD1
cdr3_aa: CASRGLAGMEETQYF; cdr3_nt: TGTGCCAGCAGGGGACTAGCGGGGATGGAAGAGACCCAGTACTTC; j_call: TRBJ2-5; v_call: TRBV2; clone_size: .; d_call: TRBD2
cdr3_aa: CASSAFGQGDYGYTF; cdr3_nt: TGTGCCAGCAGTGCCTTTGGACAGGGCGACTATGGCTACACCTTC; j_call: TRBJ1-2; v_call: TRBV6-1; clone_size: few; d_call: TRBD1
cdr3_aa: CASSPGQGDEQYF; cdr3_nt: TGTGCCAGCAGCCCGGGACAGGGGGACGAGCAGTACTTC; j_call: TRBJ2-7; v_call: TRBV11-3; clone_size: .; d_call: TRBD1
cdr3_aa: CASSLQGYSNQPQHF; cdr3_nt: TGTGCCAGCAGCCTACAGGGATATAGCAATCAGCCCCAGCATTTT; j_call: TRBJ1-5; v_call: TRBV7-2; clone_size: .; d_call: .
cdr3_aa: CASSIGAGTFDEQFF; cdr3_nt: TGTGCCAGTAGTATAGGTGCAGGTACGTTTGATGAGCAGTTCTTC; j_call: TRBJ2-1; v_call: TRBV19; clone_size: .; d_call: .
cdr3_aa: CASSPSGDYGYTF; cdr3_nt: TGTGCCAGCAGCCCCTCCGGTGACTATGGCTACACCTTC; j_call: TRBJ1-2; v_call: TRBV7-2; clone_size: .; d_call: .
cdr3_aa: CASSLDGEMNTEAFF; cdr3_nt: TGTGCCAGCAGTCTCGATGGAGAGATGAACACTGAAGCTTTCTTT; j_call: TRBJ1-1; v_call: TRBV27; clone_size: .; d_call: .
cdr3_aa: CASRAVGNTIYF; cdr3_nt: TGCGCCAGCAGGGCTGTTGGAAACACCATATATTTT; j_call: TRBJ1-3; v_call: TRBV10-1; clone_size: .; d_call: .
cdr3_aa: CASSLDQGLREKLFF; cdr3_nt: TGCGCCAGCAGCTTGGATCAGGGTTTAAGGGAAAAACTGTTTTTT; j_call: TRBJ1-4; v_call: TRBV5-1; clone_size: .; d_call: .
cdr3_aa: CASSSRDMGYEQYF; cdr3_nt: TGTGCCAGTAGTTCCCGGGACATGGGATACGAGCAGTACTTC; j_call: TRBJ2-7; v_call: TRBV19; clone_size: .; d_call: .
cdr3_aa: CASSSRGLADTQYF; cdr3_nt: TGTGCCAGCAGCTCGAGGGGGTTGGCAGATACGCAGTATTTT; j_call: TRBJ2-3; v_call: TRBV5-5; clone_size: .; d_call: .
cdr3_aa: CASSQVGQGYNEQFF; cdr3_nt: TGTGCCAGCAGCCAAGTGGGGCAGGGTTACAATGAGCAGTTCTTC; j_call: TRBJ2-1; v_call: TRBV14; clone_size: .; d_call: .
cdr3_aa: CASSETGGETNEQFF; cdr3_nt: TGTGCCAGCAGCGAGACAGGGGGGGAGACTAATGAGCAGTTCTTC; j_call: TRBJ2-1; v_call: TRBV9; clone_size: .; d_call: TRBD1
cdr3_aa: CSVARMNTEAFF; cdr3_nt: TGCAGCGTGGCTAGAATGAACACTGAAGCTTTCTTT; j_call: TRBJ1-1; v_call: TRBV29-1; clone_size: few; d_call: .
cdr3_aa: CASSSGTGLSTETQYF; cdr3_nt: TGTGCCAGCAGCTCTGGGACAGGGCTCTCCACAGAGACCCAGTACTTC; j_call: TRBJ2-5; v_call: TRBV5-6; clone_size: medium-sized; d_call: TRBD1
cdr3_aa: CASSSGGSPNQPQHF; cdr3_nt: TGTGCCAGCAGCTCCGGGGGGTCACCGAATCAGCCCCAGCATTTT; j_call: TRBJ1-5; v_call: TRBV7-9; clone_size: .; d_call: .
cdr3_aa: CASNPASAGGHSGANVLTF; cdr3_nt: TGTGCCAGCAATCCAGCGTCGGCAGGGGGCCACTCTGGGGCCAACGTCCTGACTTTC; j_call: TRBJ2-6; v_call: TRBV21-1; clone_size: few; d_call: .
cdr3_aa: CASSNGLPSTEQFF; cdr3_nt: TGTGCCAGCAGCAATGGACTACCGTCAACTGAGCAGTTCTTC; j_call: TRBJ2-1; v_call: TRBV7-3; clone_size: few; d_call: .
cdr3_aa: CASSQESSSGSLGDTQYF; cdr3_nt: TGTGCCAGCAGCCAAGAAAGTTCTAGCGGGAGCTTGGGGGATACGCAGTATTTT; j_call: TRBJ2-3; v_call: TRBV5-4; clone_size: few; d_call: TRBD2
cdr3_aa: CASSGQGINQPQHF; cdr3_nt: TGTGCCAGCAGCGGACAGGGGATTAATCAGCCCCAGCATTTT; j_call: TRBJ1-5; v_call: TRBV28; clone_size: .; d_call: TRBD1
cdr3_aa: CASSETGGFTEAFF; cdr3_nt: TGCGCCAGCAGCGAAACAGGGGGCTTCACTGAAGCTTTCTTT; j_call: TRBJ1-1; v_call: TRBV5-1; clone_size: .; d_call: TRBD1
cdr3_aa: CASSQEAVTGGVSFYGYTF; cdr3_nt: TGTGCCAGCAGCCAAGAGGCCGTGACAGGGGGCGTAAGTTTCTATGGCTACACCTTC; j_call: TRBJ1-2; v_call: TRBV4-2; clone_size: .; d_call: TRBD1
cdr3_aa: CASSSSRTAYNSPLHF; cdr3_nt: TGTGCCAGCAGCTCAAGTCGGACAGCCTATAATTCACCCCTCCACTTT; j_call: TRBJ1-6; v_call: TRBV7-9; clone_size: few; d_call: .
cdr3_aa: CSVSVQGANTGELFF; cdr3_nt: TGCAGCGTTAGTGTTCAGGGGGCGAATACCGGGGAGCTGTTTTTT; j_call: TRBJ2-2; v_call: TRBV29-1; clone_size: .; d_call: TRBD1
cdr3_aa: CASRKGAATNEKLFF; cdr3_nt: TGTGCCAGCAGGAAGGGGGCAGCAACTAATGAAAAACTGTTTTTT; j_call: TRBJ1-4; v_call: TRBV27; clone_size: .; d_call: TRBD1
cdr3_aa: CASSFKQGTAYEQYF; cdr3_nt: TGTGCCAGCAGTTTCAAGCAGGGGACGGCCTACGAGCAGTACTTC; j_call: TRBJ2-7; v_call: TRBV9; clone_size: .; d_call: .
cdr3_aa: CASSLAGTAYEQYF; cdr3_nt: TGTGCCAGCAGCTTAGCCGGGACAGCCTACGAGCAGTACTTC; j_call: TRBJ2-7; v_call: TRBV7-9; clone_size: .; d_call: TRBD1
cdr3_aa: CASSPWTGLNYGYTF; cdr3_nt: TGTGCCAGCAGCCCCTGGACAGGTCTTAACTATGGCTACACCTTC; j_call: TRBJ1-2; v_call: TRBV16; clone_size: .; d_call: TRBD1
cdr3_aa: CASSLADSYRETQYF; cdr3_nt: TGCGCCAGCAGCTTGGCCGACAGCTATAGAGAGACCCAGTACTTC; j_call: TRBJ2-5; v_call: TRBV5-1; clone_size: .; d_call: .
cdr3_aa: CASSQDKTGDEAFF; cdr3_nt: TGCGCCAGCAGCCAAGATAAAACAGGGGATGAAGCTTTCTTT; j_call: TRBJ1-1; v_call: TRBV4-3; clone_size: .; d_call: TRBD1
cdr3_aa: CASSPPRAGGPRGAQYF; cdr3_nt: TGCGCCAGCAGCCCCCCCCGAGCGGGGGGCCCCCGAGGGGCCCAGTACTTC; j_call: TRBJ2-5; v_call: TRBV5-1; clone_size: .; d_call: TRBD2
cdr3_aa: CASSDPGLSSYEQYF; cdr3_nt: TGTGCCAGCAGTGACCCCGGACTGAGCTCCTACGAGCAGTACTTC; j_call: TRBJ2-7; v_call: TRBV25-1; clone_size: once; d_call: .
cdr3_aa: CASSYYEQYF; cdr3_nt: TGTGCCAGCAGTTATTACGAGCAGTACTTC; j_call: TRBJ2-7; v_call: TRBV2; clone_size: hyperexpanded; d_call: .
cdr3_aa: CASSPYSSGGPYEQYF; cdr3_nt: TGTGCCAGCAGCCCTTATTCTAGCGGGGGGCCCTACGAGCAGTACTTC; j_call: TRBJ2-7; v_call: TRBV7-6; clone_size: .; d_call: TRBD2
cdr3_aa: CSVGWTGDIAEAFF; cdr3_nt: TGCAGCGTTGGATGGACAGGAGATATCGCTGAAGCTTTCTTT; j_call: TRBJ1-1; v_call: TRBV29-1; clone_size: once; d_call: TRBD1
cdr3_aa: CASSTSGGAGGTQYF; cdr3_nt: TGCGCCAGCTCTACTAGCGGGGGTGCGGGGGGTACGCAGTATTTT; j_call: TRBJ2-3; v_call: TRBV10-2; clone_size: .; d_call: TRBD2
cdr3_aa: CASSAGQGYNQPQHF; cdr3_nt: TGTGCCAGTAGTGCCGGACAGGGATACAATCAGCCCCAGCATTTT; j_call: TRBJ1-5; v_call: TRBV19; clone_size: once; d_call: TRBD1
cdr3_aa: CASREPGQGFYEQYF; cdr3_nt: TGTGCCAGCAGAGAGCCGGGACAGGGGTTTTACGAGCAGTACTTC; j_call: TRBJ2-7; v_call: TRBV2; clone_size: .; d_call: TRBD1
cdr3_aa: CASSPHSGGNYEQYF; cdr3_nt: TGCGCCAGCAGCCCGCATAGCGGGGGGAATTACGAGCAGTACTTC; j_call: TRBJ2-7; v_call: TRBV5-1; clone_size: .; d_call: TRBD2
cdr3_aa: CASTDSGGAGELFF; cdr3_nt: TGCGCCAGCACCGATAGCGGCGGCGCCGGGGAGCTGTTTTTT; j_call: TRBJ2-2; v_call: TRBV10-2; clone_size: .; d_call: .
cdr3_aa: CASSPGVLGNTIYF; cdr3_nt: TGTGCCAGCAGCCCCGGGGTGTTAGGAAACACCATATATTTT; j_call: TRBJ1-3; v_call: TRBV7-8; clone_size: .; d_call: .
cdr3_aa: CASSSYEQYF; cdr3_nt: TGTGCCAGCAGTTCGTACGAGCAGTACTTC; j_call: TRBJ2-7; v_call: TRBV2; clone_size: few; d_call: .
cdr3_aa: CASSYRGHSNQPQHF; cdr3_nt: TGCGCCAGCAGTTACAGGGGACATAGCAATCAGCCCCAGCATTTT; j_call: TRBJ1-5; v_call: TRBV5-1; clone_size: .; d_call: TRBD1
cdr3_aa: CASSQGLAGGSSYEQYF; cdr3_nt: TGTGCCAGCAGCCAAGGACTAGCGGGGGGGAGCTCCTACGAGCAGTACTTC; j_call: TRBJ2-7; v_call: TRBV11-2; clone_size: few; d_call: TRBD2
cdr3_aa: CASSPLGGEGKQFF; cdr3_nt: TGTGCCAGCAGCCCATTGGGGGGGGAAGGGAAGCAGTTCTTC; j_call: TRBJ2-1; v_call: TRBV7-8; clone_size: few; d_call: TRBD2
cdr3_aa: CASSSPELAGASTDTQYF; cdr3_nt: TGTGCCAGCAGCTCCCCGGAACTAGCGGGGGCTAGCACAGATACGCAGTATTTT; j_call: TRBJ2-3; v_call: TRBV7-2; clone_size: .; d_call: TRBD2
cdr3_aa: CASSGQANEQFF; cdr3_nt: TGCGCCAGCAGCGGACAGGCAAATGAGCAGTTCTTC; j_call: TRBJ2-1; v_call: TRBV4-3; clone_size: .; d_call: TRBD1
cdr3_aa: CASSEVRLGYEQYF; cdr3_nt: TGTGCCAGCAGTGAAGTCAGGTTAGGATACGAGCAGTACTTC; j_call: TRBJ2-7; v_call: TRBV6-1; clone_size: .; d_call: .
cdr3_aa: CASSELYKTGGGEETQYF; cdr3_nt: TGTGCCAGCAGTGAACTTTATAAGACAGGGGGCGGTGAAGAGACCCAGTACTTC; j_call: TRBJ2-5; v_call: TRBV2; clone_size: medium-sized; d_call: TRBD1
cdr3_aa: CASSLGTGGREQFF; cdr3_nt: TGTGCCAGCAGCTTAGGGACAGGGGGCCGTGAGCAGTTCTTC; j_call: TRBJ2-1; v_call: TRBV7-8; clone_size: .; d_call: TRBD1